This TCR beta chain was identified during a study of T cell responses to AZD1222 COVID-19 vaccine. Study-level results: The donor cohort was predominantly white British with a female majority, and clonal diversity may have been underestimated.

In the case of this clone: Its antigen is currently unknown.

The protocol was immunoSEQ multiplex PCR, while the TCRdb copy is restricted to in-frame clones and leaves out a portion. Among 140,000 to 150,000 clones listed, approximately 94% were seen once. Trimming removed 10 bases from V and 1 base from J; junction bases left unmatched: 9. Germline V gene data show CDR1 as WSHSY and CDR2 as SAAADI. The CDR3 length is 14 residues. This clonotype originated in an adult in good health. The V and J genes are TRBV10-2 and TRBJ2-7, with 8 bases that match TRBD2. The sample in question was peripheral blood, obtained on day 0 of AZD1222 vaccination. The CDR3 nucleotides are TGCGCCACCAACGACGGCGGGGGGTCCTACGAGCAGTACTTC. Translating gives CATNDGGGSYEQYF.